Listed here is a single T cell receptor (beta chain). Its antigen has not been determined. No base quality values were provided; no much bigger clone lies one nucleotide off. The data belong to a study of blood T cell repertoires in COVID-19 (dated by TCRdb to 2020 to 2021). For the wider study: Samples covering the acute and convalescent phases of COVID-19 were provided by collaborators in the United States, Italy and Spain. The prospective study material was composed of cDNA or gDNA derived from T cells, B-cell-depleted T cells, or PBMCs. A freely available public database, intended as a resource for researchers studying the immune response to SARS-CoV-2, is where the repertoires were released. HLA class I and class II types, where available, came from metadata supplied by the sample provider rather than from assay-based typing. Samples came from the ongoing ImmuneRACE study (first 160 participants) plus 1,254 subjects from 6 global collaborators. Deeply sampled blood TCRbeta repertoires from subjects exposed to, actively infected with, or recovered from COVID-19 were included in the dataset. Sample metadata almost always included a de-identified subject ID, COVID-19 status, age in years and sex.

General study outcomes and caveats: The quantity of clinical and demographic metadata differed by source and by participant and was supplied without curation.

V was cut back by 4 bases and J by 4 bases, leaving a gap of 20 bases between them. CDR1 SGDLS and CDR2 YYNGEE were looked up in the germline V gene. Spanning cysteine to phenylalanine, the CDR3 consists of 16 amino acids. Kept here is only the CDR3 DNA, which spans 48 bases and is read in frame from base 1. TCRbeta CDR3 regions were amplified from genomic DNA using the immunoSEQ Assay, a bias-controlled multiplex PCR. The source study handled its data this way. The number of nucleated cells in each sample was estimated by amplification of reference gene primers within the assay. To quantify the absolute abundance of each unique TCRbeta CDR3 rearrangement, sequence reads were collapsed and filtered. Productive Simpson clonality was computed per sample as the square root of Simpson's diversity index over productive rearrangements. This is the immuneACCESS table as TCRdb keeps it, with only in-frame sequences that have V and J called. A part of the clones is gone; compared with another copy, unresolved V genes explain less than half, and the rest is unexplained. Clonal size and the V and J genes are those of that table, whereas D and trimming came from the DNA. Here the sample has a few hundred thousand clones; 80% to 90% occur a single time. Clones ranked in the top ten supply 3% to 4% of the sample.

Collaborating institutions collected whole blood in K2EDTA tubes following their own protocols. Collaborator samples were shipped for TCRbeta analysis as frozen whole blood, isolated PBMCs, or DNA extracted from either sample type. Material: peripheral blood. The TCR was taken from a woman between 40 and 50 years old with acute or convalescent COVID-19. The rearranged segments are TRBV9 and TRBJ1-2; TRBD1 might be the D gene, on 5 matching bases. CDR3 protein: CASSPQNAGLSYGYTF. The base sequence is TGTGCCAGCAGCCCCCAGAACGCAGGGCTTTCCTATGGCTACACCTTC.